This TCR beta chain was profiled in a study of cytomegalovirus exposure and HLA in healthy donors. As to this clone: Its antigen remains unidentified.

V dropped 3 bases and J dropped 5; count of bases not matched to a gene: 4. In germline, CDR1 is MNHNS, CDR2 SASEGT. The CDR3 extends over 15 amino acids. Primers included in the PCR were 60 Vbeta and 13 Jbeta primers. TCRdb's copy holds only in-frame clones and misses some; the assay was immunoSEQ multiplex PCR. This table lists about 46,000 clones. Study-level points and caveats: Within an earlier analysis, most TCR beta V segments proved productive either about 90% or about 30% of the time.

Source material: PBMCs. The source of this sequence is a woman in her thirties or forties in good health and CMV-seronegative. V usage is TRBV6-1 and J usage is TRBJ1-2, with 12 bases identical to TRBD1. Written as DNA, the CDR3 is TGTGCCAGCAGTGATCCGGGACAGGGGGCGTATGGCTACACCTTC. Amino acid sequence: CASSDPGQGAYGYTF.